This is a list of T cell receptor beta chains from one sample in a study of T cell repertoires in cytomegalovirus infection. TCRdb re-called the reads through MiXCR, storing one row per CDR3 protein. The data contain about 400,000 distinct CDR3 sequences, 15% to 20% of them seen just once; the ten biggest clones take up under 9%. Sequenced sample: PBMCs. These receptors were taken from a human donor in good health (CMV status not recorded). Some clones in this sample may be carry-over from other donors' samples. Both conserved end residues are part of each CDR3. Fields, in order: V gene, D gene, clone size, J gene, CDR3 DNA, CDR3 protein. D genes are given only for firm matches. Some rows mark clone size as missing; the rest say once, few, many or name a class of expanded clone.

v_gene: TRBV30
d_gene: NA
abundance: NA
j_gene: TRBJ1-4
CDR3nt: TGTGCCTGGAGTCCGGCAGGGATTCATGAAAAACTGTTTTTT
CDR3aa: CAWSPAGIHEKLFF

v_gene: TRBV7-8
d_gene: NA
abundance: NA
j_gene: TRBJ1-1
CDR3nt: TGTGCCAGCAGCCCGGCTACGGTCACTGAAGCTTTCTTT
CDR3aa: CASSPATVTEAFF

v_gene: TRBV20-1
d_gene: NA
abundance: NA
j_gene: TRBJ1-6
CDR3nt: TGCAGTGTTAAAGATCGGGGGGCAGGTTCACCCCTCCACTTT
CDR3aa: CSVKDRGAGSPLHF

v_gene: TRBV19
d_gene: NA
abundance: few
j_gene: TRBJ1-2
CDR3nt: TGTGCCAGTGGTTGGGGGAACTATGGCTACACCTTC
CDR3aa: CASGWGNYGYTF

v_gene: TRBV27
d_gene: NA
abundance: many
j_gene: TRBJ2-3
CDR3nt: TGTGCCAGCAGTACGCTAGCTATCACAGATACGCAGTATTTT
CDR3aa: CASSTLAITDTQYF

v_gene: TRBV7-2
d_gene: NA
abundance: NA
j_gene: TRBJ1-1
CDR3nt: TGTGCCAGCAGCTTATTTACAGAGAACACTGAAGCTTTCTTT
CDR3aa: CASSLFTENTEAFF

v_gene: TRBV5-1
d_gene: NA
abundance: few
j_gene: TRBJ2-7
CDR3nt: TGCGCCAGCAGCAGTCCAGGGGCCTACGAGCAGTACTTC
CDR3aa: CASSSPGAYEQYF

v_gene: TRBV6-6
d_gene: NA
abundance: NA
j_gene: TRBJ2-3
CDR3nt: TGTGCCAGCAGTTACGCGGGACAGACAGATACGCAGTATTTT
CDR3aa: CASSYAGQTDTQYF

v_gene: TRBV7-2
d_gene: NA
abundance: many
j_gene: TRBJ2-7
CDR3nt: TGTGCCAGCACCGGGGACTACGAGCAGTACTTC
CDR3aa: CASTGDYEQYF

v_gene: TRBV7-2
d_gene: TRBD2
abundance: many
j_gene: TRBJ2-3
CDR3nt: TGTGCCAGCAGCCTAGCGGGGGGACTAAGCACAGATACGCAGTATTTT
CDR3aa: CASSLAGGLSTDTQYF

v_gene: TRBV7-2
d_gene: TRBD2
abundance: NA
j_gene: TRBJ2-1
CDR3nt: TGTGCCAGCAGCTTAAGAAGACTAGCGGGAGTATGGGAGCAGTTCTTC
CDR3aa: CASSLRRLAGVWEQFF

v_gene: TRBV2
d_gene: TRBD1
abundance: NA
j_gene: TRBJ1-2
CDR3nt: TGTGCCAGCGCGAGGCCCGGGACAGGGAGGGGCTACACCTTC
CDR3aa: CASARPGTGRGYTF

v_gene: TRBV20-1
d_gene: TRBD1
abundance: NA
j_gene: TRBJ1-5
CDR3nt: TGCAGTGCTTTGGGACAGGGGAACAGCAATCAGCCCCAGCATTTT
CDR3aa: CSALGQGNSNQPQHF

v_gene: TRBV6-6
d_gene: TRBD2
abundance: many
j_gene: TRBJ2-7
CDR3nt: TGTGCCAGCAGTTACTCGGGGGCTAGCGGGACCGAGCAGTACTTC
CDR3aa: CASSYSGASGTEQYF

v_gene: TRBV7-6
d_gene: NA
abundance: many
j_gene: TRBJ2-5
CDR3nt: TGTGCCAGCAGCTTAGTGCTAGAGACCCAAGAGACCCAGTACTTC
CDR3aa: CASSLVLETQETQYF

v_gene: TRBV7-2
d_gene: NA
abundance: NA
j_gene: TRBJ2-2
CDR3nt: TGTGCCAGCAGCTACACTTTAAACCGTGAGGCCGGGGAGCTGTTTTTT
CDR3aa: CASSYTLNREAGELFF

v_gene: TRBV6-2/TRBV6-3
d_gene: NA
abundance: NA
j_gene: TRBJ2-7
CDR3nt: TGTGCCAGCAGTTACAGGGTCATCCAAAGCGAGCAGTACTTC
CDR3aa: CASSYRVIQSEQYF

v_gene: TRBV4-1
d_gene: NA
abundance: few
j_gene: TRBJ1-4
CDR3nt: TGCGCCAGCAGCCAATTGGGACGGGGACCGGGTGAAAAACTGTTTTTT
CDR3aa: CASSQLGRGPGEKLFF

v_gene: TRBV12-3/TRBV12-4
d_gene: NA
abundance: NA
j_gene: TRBJ1-4
CDR3nt: TGTGCCAGCAGTTCCGGGCCACTGCCCCCAACTAATGAAAAACTGTTTTTT
CDR3aa: CASSSGPLPPTNEKLFF

v_gene: TRBV7-9
d_gene: NA
abundance: NA
j_gene: TRBJ1-2
CDR3nt: TGTGCCAGCAGCTCGAATGGAGCCAACTATGGCTACACCTTC
CDR3aa: CASSSNGANYGYTF

v_gene: TRBV7-2
d_gene: NA
abundance: many
j_gene: TRBJ2-1
CDR3nt: TGTGCCAGCAGCTTTGTGGGCGAGCAGTTCTTC
CDR3aa: CASSFVGEQFF

v_gene: TRBV7-8
d_gene: TRBD2
abundance: once
j_gene: TRBJ2-3
CDR3nt: TGTGCCAACAGCTTATGGGGAGGCGGGGGGGCAGATACGCAGTATTTT
CDR3aa: CANSLWGGGGADTQYF

v_gene: TRBV11-2
d_gene: NA
abundance: many
j_gene: TRBJ2-3
CDR3nt: TGTGCCAGCAAAGCGCAAATCACAGATACGCAGTATTTT
CDR3aa: CASKAQITDTQYF

v_gene: TRBV14
d_gene: NA
abundance: NA
j_gene: TRBJ1-2
CDR3nt: TGTGCCAGCAGCCAAGATCTGAGAGCTAACTATGGCTACACCTTC
CDR3aa: CASSQDLRANYGYTF

v_gene: TRBV5-5
d_gene: NA
abundance: NA
j_gene: TRBJ2-7
CDR3nt: TGTGCCAGCAGCTTGGGCCAGGGGTTCGACGAGCAGTACTTC
CDR3aa: CASSLGQGFDEQYF

v_gene: TRBV12-3/TRBV12-4
d_gene: NA
abundance: NA
j_gene: TRBJ2-7
CDR3nt: TGTGCCAGCACATCGGGCCGCTCTATTGACGAGCAGTACTTC
CDR3aa: CASTSGRSIDEQYF

v_gene: TRBV19
d_gene: NA
abundance: NA
j_gene: TRBJ1-2
CDR3nt: TGTGCCAGTAGTATGGGCGGTGGCTACACCTTC
CDR3aa: CASSMGGGYTF

v_gene: TRBV5-4
d_gene: TRBD2
abundance: few
j_gene: TRBJ2-7
CDR3nt: TGTGCCAGCAGCGTGCCAGGTCTAGCGGGGGGTGCCTACGAGCAGTACTTC
CDR3aa: CASSVPGLAGGAYEQYF

v_gene: TRBV7-2
d_gene: NA
abundance: many
j_gene: TRBJ1-5
CDR3nt: TGTGCCAGCAGCTCAAATGTGGACAGCTATCAGCCCCAGCATTTT
CDR3aa: CASSSNVDSYQPQHF

v_gene: TRBV3-1
d_gene: NA
abundance: once
j_gene: TRBJ2-1
CDR3nt: TGTGCCACCCGACAAGGCGACAATGAGCAGTTCTTC
CDR3aa: CATRQGDNEQFF

v_gene: TRBV29-1
d_gene: NA
abundance: NA
j_gene: TRBJ2-1
CDR3nt: TGCAGCGTTGAGATAACAGGGAATGAGCAGTTCTTC
CDR3aa: CSVEITGNEQFF

v_gene: TRBV20-1
d_gene: NA
abundance: few
j_gene: TRBJ2-2
CDR3nt: TGCAGTGCTAGAGGCAGGGGTCGTGGCACCGGGGAGCTGTTTTTT
CDR3aa: CSARGRGRGTGELFF

v_gene: TRBV7-2
d_gene: NA
abundance: NA
j_gene: TRBJ2-7
CDR3nt: TGTGCCAGCAGCTTAAGGGCGGTTCGGGCCGCCCCATGGTACGAGCAGTACTTC
CDR3aa: CASSLRAVRAAPWYEQYF

v_gene: TRBV7-2
d_gene: NA
abundance: once
j_gene: TRBJ2-5
CDR3nt: TGTGCCAGCAGCCCCCGGGCGGGGACATTACAAGAGACCCAGTACTTC
CDR3aa: CASSPRAGTLQETQYF

v_gene: TRBV29-1
d_gene: NA
abundance: NA
j_gene: TRBJ2-5
CDR3nt: TGCAGCGCCGGTGATTTGGGGGCGGAAGAGACCCAGTACTTC
CDR3aa: CSAGDLGAEETQYF

v_gene: TRBV4-2
d_gene: NA
abundance: many
j_gene: TRBJ1-2
CDR3nt: TGTGCCAGCAGCCAAGAGGATGGATCGATCTATGGCTACACCTTC
CDR3aa: CASSQEDGSIYGYTF